This entry lists 22 T cell receptor delta chains sequenced from one sample in a study of γδ T cells in repeated Plasmodium falciparum infection. TCRdb made new clone calls on the multiplex PCR reads using CATT. The sample has 45,000 to 70,000 delta-chain clones; over 1.5% are singletons. Flow sorting of PBMC yielded separate Vgamma9/Vdelta2+ and Vdelta2-negative gammadelta T cell populations for bulk repertoire analysis. Sequenced input: gamma-delta T cells from blood. The receptors stem from a pool of human donors (malaria-infected and uninfected, not separated).

There are many counts of this clone. TCRdb has a much larger clone's protein, which differs at residue 13 from the translation of this DNA, likely because of a read error; what is shown is the protein translated from the DNA. The chain couples TRDV2 to TRDJ1; 12 positions agree with TRDD3. The CDR3 extends over 15 amino acids. Germline loops: CDR1 GEAIGNYY, CDR2 EKD. For the CDR3, the DNA is TGTGCCTGTGACACCCTGGGGGATACGCAGGGTAAACGCATCTTT. Translation gives CACDTLGDTQGKRIF.

This clone was detected only a few times. For this DNA, TCRdb reports the protein of a much larger clone, which diverges at residue 30, most likely from a read error; the protein presented here is translated directly from the DNA. The genes are TRDV2 and TRDJ3; tentative D call: TRDD3 (5 bases). Germline CDR1 GEAIGNYY, CDR2 EKD. The CDR3 extends over 35 amino acids. CDR3 coding DNA: TGTGCCTGTGACCCCCCGCGGTTGTGCCACGGCAAAGAATACACCTTGGCCAGGATTCTGTGGATTCAATCCATTAGCTCCTGGGACCCCCGACAGATGTTTTTC. It specifies CACDPPRLCHGKEYTLARILWIQSISSWDPRQMFF.

This clone has more than one count but fewer than ten. TCRdb assigns this DNA the protein of a much larger clone, which departs from its translation at residue 3; this likely reflects a read error, and the protein shown comes from translating the DNA. V usage is TRDV1 and J usage is TRDJ3, with D possibly being TRDD3 (6 bases). TCRdb supplies no J gene; here it was assigned by aligning the nucleotide sequence to germline. This CDR3 contains 27 residues. Germline lookup yields CDR1 TSWWSYY and CDR2 QGS. The CDR3 protein is CAPGVLTTYRAWRIDGITSWDTRQMFF. The CDR3 DNA sequence: TGTGCTCCTGGGGTCCTCACTACCTACCGTGCGTGGCGGATAGACGGAATAACCTCCTGGGACACCCGACAGATGTTTTTC.

This clone was observed a handful of times. This DNA's translation differs at residue 15 from TCRdb's protein, which comes from a much larger clone; a read error is likely, and the protein shown is translated from the DNA. The CDR3 bases are TGTGCTCTTGGGGAACACAAGGGAGTACTGGGGCCGTACACCTATAAACTCATCTTT. Protein sequence: CALGEHKGVLGPYTYKLIF. The chain uses TRDV1 and TRDJ1; 7 positions match TRDD3. Germline V CDR1 and CDR2: TSWWSYY, QGS. CDR3 length: 19 amino acids.

This clone was counted a few times. TCRdb attributes to this sequence the protein of a much larger clone, which differs from the DNA translation at residue 11; a read error is likely, and the protein displayed is translated from the DNA. J is TRDJ1 and V is TRDV1, with D perhaps TRDD3 (5 bases). In the absence of a J gene in TCRdb, the DNA was matched to germline to assign it here. The CDR3 consists of 20 residues. V was cut by 0 bases and J by 2 bases, with 25 bases left in between. Germline V CDR1 and CDR2: TSWWSYY, QGS. CDR3 loop: CALGELNPNYRGWRTDKLIF. The CDR3 DNA is TGTGCTCTTGGGGAACTAAATCCCAACTACCGGGGGTGGAGAACCGATAAACTCATCTTT.

Comment on this clone: A read error likely explains why the TCRdb protein, taken from a much larger clone, differs from this DNA's translation at residue 21; the protein shown is translated from the DNA. Here the V gene is TRDV1, but the J gene went uncalled; the DNA was not compared with TRDD3, the D call given in the table. CDR1 is TSWWSYY, CDR2 QGS, per germline. The CDR3 is 22 amino acids. CDR3 sequence reads: CALGEPTGITGGYAAGTDKLTF. For the CDR3, the DNA is TGTGCTCTTGGGGAACCTACGGGGATTACTGGGGGATACGCAGCGGGGACCGATAAACTCACCTTT.

As to this clone: Given a far larger clone just one base away, this is likely a sequencing read error. The same CDR3 is also encoded by other DNA sequences in this sample. The chain combines TRDV1 with TRDJ1; 8 bases align to TRDD3. The J gene is not listed in TCRdb, so it was assigned here from a DNA match to germline. This CDR3 contains 21 residues. Germline trimming cut 2 bases from V and 5 bases from J; bases unmatched to any gene: 25. Germline CDR1 and CDR2: TSWWSYY and QGS. CDR3 nucleotide sequence: TGTGCTCTTGGGGAAGGGTCTAGATTTCCCTATTTACTGGGGGCCATTGATAAACTCATCTTT. Encoded protein: CALGEGSRFPYLLGAIDKLIF.

This clone was counted many times. TCRdb shows a much larger clone's protein in place of this DNA's translation, and the two differ at residue 22, likely through a read error; the protein shown is translated from the DNA. The chain employs TRDV1 and TRDJ1; 10 bases are a match to TRDD3. CDR1 is TSWWSYY, CDR2 QGS, per germline. The CDR3 extends over 25 amino acids. The CDR3 sequence: CALGTQGLSPFFWGITSGYTDRLIF. CDR3 DNA sequence: TGTGCTCTTGGGACTCAAGGCCTTTCACCTTTTTTCTGGGGGATAACATCTGGATACACCGATAGACTCATCTTT.

There are a few counts of this clone. A far larger clone is a single base away, which makes a read error likely. Other nucleotide sequences from this sample produce the same CDR3. The chain employs TRDV1 and TRDJ1; TRDD3 might be the D (6 bases). CDR3 size: 19 residues. V shed 4 bases and J shed 1 base, with 25 bases lying between them. Germline CDR1 and CDR2: TSWWSYY and QGS. Here the CDR3 DNA reads TGTGCTCTTGGGGGCCGGAGAACTGGGCAGCCTAGGCTCACCGATAAACTCATCTTT. This encodes CALGGRRTGQPRLTDKLIF.

Remarks on this clone: This is likely an artifact of a read error, given a far larger clone one base away. The same CDR3 arises from other DNA sequences in this sample as well. The J gene is TRDJ1, the V gene TRDV3; 9 nucleotides align to TRDD2. In germline, CDR1 is TVYSNPD, CDR2 GDNSRS (reference sequence). Losses at the gene ends were 2 bases for V and 8 bases for J; bases not matched to a gene: 27. The CDR3 runs to 19 residues. The CDR3 reads CAFLEEPSYALYTGPKLIF. The CDR3 DNA is TGTGCCTTTTTAGAAGAGCCTTCCTACGCACTTTATACTGGACCAAAACTCATCTTT.

With respect to this clone: This likely stems from a read error, as it lies one base from a far larger clone. Other DNA sequences in the sample encode the same CDR3. The chain has TRDV2 and TRDJ1; D is uncertain. Deletions cut 3 bases from V and 8 bases from J, with 39 bases between. There are 21 residues in the CDR3. Germline V gives CDR1 GEAIGNYY, CDR2 EKD. The CDR3 coding sequence is TGTGCCTGTGACCCAATAACGCCTGAGGGTTCGAGCCCGGGGCCTCTTAACAAACTCATCTTT. This translates into CACDPITPEGSSPGPLNKLIF.

This clone was recorded many times. TCRdb lists the protein of a much larger clone for this DNA, which differs at residue 12, so this is likely a read error; the protein given here is translated from the DNA itself. The V gene is TRDV2, the J gene TRDJ1; D uncertain. No J gene was available from TCRdb, and it was assigned here by a germline match of the DNA. The CDR3 is made up of 16 amino acids. V shed 3 bases and J shed 7 bases, with 23 bases lying between them. Germline CDR1 GEAIGNYY, CDR2 EKD. CDR3 region: CACDSRTTGGSGKLIF. Written as DNA, the CDR3 is TGTGCCTGTGACTCCCGTACTACGGGCGGCTCCGGTAAACTCATCTTT.

Regarding this clone: TCRdb's entry gives the protein of a much larger clone, which mismatches this DNA's translation at residue 11, likely from a read error; the protein reported here is translated from the DNA. This sequence joins TRDV1 and TRDJ1; the D gene is possibly TRDD3 (5 bases). The CDR3 covers 19 residues. V gave up 7 bases and J gave up 9 bases, with 36 bases separating them. The V gene's germline CDR1 is TSWWSYY and CDR2 QGS. DNA of the CDR3: TGTGCTCTTGTCCCGACCCCCTCAGAGGGGACACGCGAGATCCGGGAACTCATCTTT. Translating gives CALVPTPSEGTREIRELIF.

This clone was detected only a few times. TCRdb's entry gives the protein of a much larger clone, which mismatches this DNA's translation at residue 15, likely from a read error; the protein reported here is translated from the DNA. The chain carries TRDV1 and TRDJ1; TRDD3 agrees at 7 bases. The J gene, left out of TCRdb, was set here by checking the DNA against germline. With V trimmed by 2 bases and J by 4 bases, 22 bases remained unmatched. CDR3 length equals 20 residues. Germline-derived CDR1 and CDR2 are TSWWSYY and QGS. The DNA for the CDR3 is TGTGCTCTTGGGGAAAACCGGCTCTACCACTGGGGACTCCACATCGATAAACTCATCTTT. It encodes CALGENRLYHWGLHIDKLIF.

This clone was seen only a few times. TCRdb's protein, taken from a much larger clone, differs from this DNA's translation at residue 19, likely owing to a read error; the protein displayed comes from the DNA. The V gene reported is TRDV1; the J gene is uncalled; the DNA was not compared with TRDD3, the D call given in the table. The CDR3 length is 21 residues. Germline CDR1 and CDR2: TSWWSYY and QGS. This CDR3 is CALGPTWITGDRRYFPDKPIF. The CDR3, as DNA: TGTGCTCTTGGGCCAACATGGATTACTGGGGACCGGAGGTACTTTCCCGATAAACCCATCTTT.

This clone was detected ten times or more. TCRdb lists the protein of a much larger clone for this DNA, which differs at residue 15, so this is likely a read error; the protein given here is translated from the DNA itself. V usage is TRDV2 and J usage is TRDJ1; 8 nucleotides line up with TRDD3. This CDR3 spans 18 amino acids. Germline CDR1 reads GEAIGNYY; CDR2 reads EKD. The CDR3 here is CACDTSVLGAKYTDRLIF. The CDR3 coding sequence is TGTGCCTGTGACACCTCGGTACTGGGGGCCAAGTACACCGATAGACTCATCTTT.

This clone was detected ten times or more. V is TRAV29/DV5 and J is TRDJ1; 8 positions match TRDD3. Losses at the gene ends were 0 bases for V and 1 base for J; bases not matched to a gene: 20. The CDR3 totals 20 residues. Germline loops: CDR1 NSMFDY, CDR2 ISSIKDK. CDR3 region: CAASAPIRDTLPSLTDKLIF. The DNA for the CDR3 is TGTGCAGCAAGCGCCCCTATTCGGGATACGCTACCGTCGCTCACCGATAAACTCATCTTT.

In its sample, this clone was seen many times. Other DNA variants within this sample encode the same CDR3. The V and J genes are TRDV3 and TRDJ1; 11 bases are shared with TRDD3. This CDR3 has 23 residues. Germline CDR1 is TVYSNPD and CDR2 is GDNSRS (reference sequence). After removal of 1 base from V and 3 bases from J, the junction contained 31 bases not matched to a gene. The CDR3 loop reads CAFIPPPSYEPGGYLYLPDKLIF. The CDR3 DNA reads as TGTGCCTTTATCCCCCCACCTTCCTACGAGCCTGGGGGATACCTTTACCTACCCGATAAACTCATCTTT.

Many counts were recorded for this clone. This likely traces to a read error, being one base from a far larger clone. This same CDR3 is encoded by further DNA sequences in the sample. The chain links TRDV1 to TRDJ1, with 7 bases lining up with TRDD3. The germline V gene has CDR1 TSWWSYY and CDR2 QGS. With 1 base clipped from V and 4 bases from J, the junction kept 18 bases outside the gene matches. The CDR3 runs to 19 residues. Here the CDR3 reads CALGEHKADWGARVDKLIF. CDR3 in DNA: TGTGCTCTTGGGGAACATAAGGCGGACTGGGGTGCCCGGGTCGATAAACTCATCTTT.

This clone was observed a handful of times. A single base is all that separates this from a far larger clone, so a read error is likely. The same CDR3 can be traced to other DNA sequences in this sample. The chain has TRDV1 and TRDJ2; TRDD3 agrees at 11 bases. TCRdb gives no J gene; it was assigned here by matching the DNA to germline. Per the germline V gene, CDR1 is TSWWSYY and CDR2 is QGS. Germline trimming cut 5 bases from V and 6 bases from J; bases unmatched to any gene: 23. The CDR3 is 21 residues long. The CDR3 sequence: CALGFSYLQDLGDTRAAQLFF. CDR3 nucleotide sequence: TGTGCTCTTGGGTTTTCCTACCTACAAGACCTGGGGGATACTCGGGCAGCACAACTCTTCTTT.

This clone was picked up a small number of times. An end of the junction differs from the germline gene, which may be a read error. CDR3 in amino acids: CALGELGPGGPKANTNKLIF. DNA for the CDR3: TGTGCTCTTGGGGAACTAGGACCTGGAGGACCGAAGGCTAACACCAATAAACTCATCTTT. The V gene is TRDV1, the J gene TRDJ1; no definite D call. This CDR3 contains 20 residues. In germline, CDR1 is TSWWSYY, CDR2 QGS.

This clone was picked up many times. Since a far larger clone is one base different, this is likely a read error. Other nucleotide sequences from this sample produce the same CDR3. The J gene is uncalled and the V gene is TRDV1; the table gives TRDD3 as D, unverified against the DNA. The germline V gene encodes CDR1 TSWWSYY and CDR2 QGS. This CDR3 is 18 amino acids long. This CDR3 is CALGDRRSCTPIIDKLIF. CDR3 nucleotide sequence: TGTGCTCTTGGGGATCGGAGGAGCTGTACACCTATAATCGATAAGCTCATCTTT.